The sequence of this T cell receptor (beta chain) was determined in a study of identical twins. TCRdb re-called the 5' RACE reads through MiXCR, storing one row per CDR3 protein. The sample comprises around 1.7 million distinct CDR3 sequences, about 30% of which are singletons, and approximately 0.29% rests with the top ten. All donors were healthy Caucasians. Findings and limits, study-wide: High-abundance cord blood beta clonotypes had fewer insertions; memory repertoires showed none. In drawing conclusions, the study used cross-sectional statistical analysis and did not follow the same donors.

With respect to this clonotype: Its antigen is not identified.

Trimming cost V 7 bases and J 0 bases, with 10 bases left between them. The CDR3 is 14 residues long. Germline CDR1 reads MDHEN; CDR2 reads SYDVKM. The chain combines TRBV28 with TRBJ2-4, with D possibly matching TRBD2 (5 bases). This TCR came from a newborn girl in good health. The sequenced sample was cord blood. CDR3 sequence reads: CASNPGVAKNIQYF. The CDR3 DNA is TGTGCCAGCAACCCCGGGGTAGCCAAAAACATTCAGTACTTC. Together with reference TRBV28 and TRBJ2-4, the CDR3 gives the full variable domain: DVKVTQSSRYLVKRTGEKVFLECVQDMDHENMFWYRQDPGLGLRLIYFSYDVKMKEKGDIPEGYSVSREKKERFSLILESASTNQTSMYLCASNPGVAKNIQYFGAGTRLSVL.